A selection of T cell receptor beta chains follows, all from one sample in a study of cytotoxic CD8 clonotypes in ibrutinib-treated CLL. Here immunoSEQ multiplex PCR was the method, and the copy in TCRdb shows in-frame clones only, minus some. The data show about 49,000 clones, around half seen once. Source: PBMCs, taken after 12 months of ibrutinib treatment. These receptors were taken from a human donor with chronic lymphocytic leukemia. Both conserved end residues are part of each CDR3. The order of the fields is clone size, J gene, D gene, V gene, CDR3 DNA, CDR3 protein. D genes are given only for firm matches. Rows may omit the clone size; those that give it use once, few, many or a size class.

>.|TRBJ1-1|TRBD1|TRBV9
TGTGCCAGCAGCGCAACGACGACAGGGGGCGCCTCTGAAGCTTTCTTT
CASSATTTGGASEAFF
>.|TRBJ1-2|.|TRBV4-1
TGCGCCAGCAGCCAACCCGACAGAGACTATGGCTACACCTTC
CASSQPDRDYGYTF
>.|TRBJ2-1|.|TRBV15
TGTGCCACCGAGGACAGTTACAATGAGCAGTTCTTC
CATEDSYNEQFF
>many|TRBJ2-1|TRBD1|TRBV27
TGTGCCAGCAGTTTAGGACAGGGTAGCTACAATGAGCAGTTCTTC
CASSLGQGSYNEQFF
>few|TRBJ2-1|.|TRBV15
TGTGCCACCAGCAGAGATAGGGGACACAGCCGGTTCTTC
CATSRDRGHSRFF
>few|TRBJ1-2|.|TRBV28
TGTGCCAGCAGGAGCCCGGGACGCGGGGGCTACACCTTC
CASRSPGRGGYTF
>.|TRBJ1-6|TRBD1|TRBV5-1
TGCGCCAGCAGCTCCGGACAGGGTGGTAATTCACCCCTCCACTTT
CASSSGQGGNSPLHF
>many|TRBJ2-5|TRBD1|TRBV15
TGTGCCACCAGCCGTGGGACAGGCCCCCAGATCCGGGAGACCCAGTACTTC
CATSRGTGPQIRETQYF
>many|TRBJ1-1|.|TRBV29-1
TGCAGCGTTGTCGGGGGGACTGAAGCTTTCTTT
CSVVGGTEAFF
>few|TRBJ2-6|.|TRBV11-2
TGTGCCAGCAGCTTATCCCCAAACTCTGGGGCCAACGTCCTGACTTTC
CASSLSPNSGANVLTF
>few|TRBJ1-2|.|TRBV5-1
TGCGCCAGCAGCCTCGGACACACATCTAACTATGGCTACACCTTC
CASSLGHTSNYGYTF
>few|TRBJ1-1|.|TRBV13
TGTGCCAGCAGCCTACTCCCGGGCGTTTCGGCTGAAGCTTTCTTT
CASSLLPGVSAEAFF
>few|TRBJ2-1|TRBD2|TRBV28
TGTGCCAGCAGGAGACTAGCGGGGGGCAATGAGCAGTTCTTC
CASRRLAGGNEQFF
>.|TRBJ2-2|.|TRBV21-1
TGTGCCAGCAGCAAAGTTAATAAAGTACAGGGGGAAGGACTTGGGGAGCTGTTTTTT
CASSKVNKVQGEGLGELFF
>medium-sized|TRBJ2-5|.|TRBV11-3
TGTGCCAGCAGCCGGACAGACCAAGAGACCCAGTACTTC
CASSRTDQETQYF
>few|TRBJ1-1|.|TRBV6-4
TGTGCCAGCAGTGCAACGTTAAACACTGAAGCTTTCTTT
CASSATLNTEAFF
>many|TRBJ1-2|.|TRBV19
TGTGCCAGTACCCCGGGTACTTACTATGGCTACACCTTC
CASTPGTYYGYTF
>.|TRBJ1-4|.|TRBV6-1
TGTGCCAGCATCTACAGGGTAAAGGGAGAAAAACTGTTTTTT
CASIYRVKGEKLFF
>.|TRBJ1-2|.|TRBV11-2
TGTGCCAGCAGCTTAGACAGGTTGACTAAAACCTTC
CASSLDRLTKTF
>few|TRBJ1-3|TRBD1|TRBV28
TGTGCCAGCAGCACAGGGGGCTCTGGAAACACCATATATTTT
CASSTGGSGNTIYF
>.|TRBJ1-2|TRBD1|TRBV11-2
TGTGCCAGCAGCTCTGACAGGGGGCTAAACTATGGCTACACCTTC
CASSSDRGLNYGYTF
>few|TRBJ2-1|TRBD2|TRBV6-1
TGTGCCACCGCTGCTAGCGGGAGGATCGATGAGCAGTTCTTC
CATAASGRIDEQFF
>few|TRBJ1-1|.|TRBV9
TGTGCCAGCAGCGTTGGCAGGGCCACTGAAGCTTTCTTT
CASSVGRATEAFF
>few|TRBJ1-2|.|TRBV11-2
TGTGCCAGCAGCTTAGGAGACCGTCGGGGCTACACCTTC
CASSLGDRRGYTF
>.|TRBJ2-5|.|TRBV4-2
TGTGCCAGCAGCCAAGGAATTGGCGCGGGAACAGGGTTAGAGACCCAGTACTTC
CASSQGIGAGTGLETQYF
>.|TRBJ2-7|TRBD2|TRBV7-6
TGTGCCAGCAGCCCGGGAGGGGGTTCCTACGAGCAGTACTTC
CASSPGGGSYEQYF
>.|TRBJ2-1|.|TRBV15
TGTGCCACCAGCAGAGAGTATAGCGGTACCTCCTACAATGAGCAGTTCTTC
CATSREYSGTSYNEQFF
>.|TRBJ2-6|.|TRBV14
TGTGCCAGCAGCCTCAGATTCCTGAGTTCTGGGGCCAACGTCCTGACTTTC
CASSLRFLSSGANVLTF
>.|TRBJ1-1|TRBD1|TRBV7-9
TGTGCCAGCAGCTTTGGACAGGGTTATGAAGCTTTCTTT
CASSFGQGYEAFF
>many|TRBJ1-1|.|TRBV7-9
TGTGCCAGCAGCCCGTTTTGGGAAGAAGCTTTCTTT
CASSPFWEEAFF
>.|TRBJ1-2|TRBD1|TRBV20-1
TGCAGTGGTAGACAGGGTTATGGCTACACCTTC
CSGRQGYGYTF
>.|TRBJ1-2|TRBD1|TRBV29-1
TGCAGCGTTGGTTCCGGGACAGGGGGCTGGGGCTACACCTTC
CSVGSGTGGWGYTF
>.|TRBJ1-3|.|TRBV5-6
TGTGCCAGCACGCTTGGGGAACGAAACACCATATATTTT
CASTLGERNTIYF
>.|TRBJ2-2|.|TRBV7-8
TGTGCCAGCAGCTTAGGGGTAACCTTGAACACCGGGGAGCTGTTTTTT
CASSLGVTLNTGELFF
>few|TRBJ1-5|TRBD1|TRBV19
TGTGCCAGTAGCCCAGGGGGCCCCGGAGGTAATCAGCCCCAGCATTTT
CASSPGGPGGNQPQHF
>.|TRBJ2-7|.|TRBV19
TGTGCCAGTAGTCCCAATCGAGACCCAACCTACGAGCAGTACTTC
CASSPNRDPTYEQYF
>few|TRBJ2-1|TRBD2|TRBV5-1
TGCGCCAGCAGCTTAGCGGGAATGTACTACAATGAGCAGTTCTTC
CASSLAGMYYNEQFF
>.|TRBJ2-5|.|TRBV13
TGTGCCAGCAGCGGGGCTTGGGGAGGCGAGACCCAGTACTTC
CASSGAWGGETQYF
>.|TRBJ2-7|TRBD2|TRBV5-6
TGTGCCAGCAGCTTTGCGACTAGCGGGAGATGGAACGAGCAGTACTTC
CASSFATSGRWNEQYF
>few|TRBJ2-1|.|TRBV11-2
TGTGCCAGCAGCTTAGAGGCGGGGTCCTACAATGAGCAGTTCTTC
CASSLEAGSYNEQFF
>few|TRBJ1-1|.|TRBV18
TGTGCCAGCTCATATCAGGAGAACACTGAAGCTTTCTTT
CASSYQENTEAFF
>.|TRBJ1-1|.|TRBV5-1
TGCGCCAGCAGGTATATAGGGGAGAACACTGAAGCTTTCTTT
CASRYIGENTEAFF
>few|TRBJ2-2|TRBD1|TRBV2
TGTGCCAGCAGAGGACAGGGAACGAACACCGGGGAGCTGTTTTTT
CASRGQGTNTGELFF
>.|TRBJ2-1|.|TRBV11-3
TGTGCCAGCAGCGTCCAGGGAGGATACAATGAGCAGTTCTTC
CASSVQGGYNEQFF
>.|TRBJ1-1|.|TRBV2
TGTGCCAGCAGCGCAACAGGGTTGGGTACTGAAGCTTTCTTT
CASSATGLGTEAFF
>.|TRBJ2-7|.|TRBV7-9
TGTGCCAGCACCCCTGGGGCAGGACTAAGAAACGAGCAGTACTTC
CASTPGAGLRNEQYF
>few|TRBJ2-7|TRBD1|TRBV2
TGTGCCAGCAGTGGAATGGGACAGGGGACCGAGCAGTACTTC
CASSGMGQGTEQYF
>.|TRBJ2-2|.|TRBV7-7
TGTGCTAGCACCACTATCGTCCACGACAGGCCAACTCATCCCGGGGAGCTGTTTTTT
CASTTIVHDRPTHPGELFF
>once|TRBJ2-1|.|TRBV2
TGTGCCAGCAGCTTGACAGGATACAATGAGCAGTTCTTC
CASSLTGYNEQFF
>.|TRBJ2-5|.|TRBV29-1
TGCAGCGTTGACAACTACCCAGGTCTAGAGACCCAGTACTTC
CSVDNYPGLETQYF
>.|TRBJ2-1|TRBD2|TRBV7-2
TGTGCCAGCAGCTTAGGGCTAGCGGGCTCCTACAATGAGCAGTTCTTC
CASSLGLAGSYNEQFF
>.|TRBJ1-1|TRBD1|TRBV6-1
TGTGCCAGCGGAGACAGGGGGAACACTGAAGCTTTCTTT
CASGDRGNTEAFF
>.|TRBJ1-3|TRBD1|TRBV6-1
TGTGCCAGCCGAAGGGACAGGCTCTCTGGAAACACCATATATTTT
CASRRDRLSGNTIYF